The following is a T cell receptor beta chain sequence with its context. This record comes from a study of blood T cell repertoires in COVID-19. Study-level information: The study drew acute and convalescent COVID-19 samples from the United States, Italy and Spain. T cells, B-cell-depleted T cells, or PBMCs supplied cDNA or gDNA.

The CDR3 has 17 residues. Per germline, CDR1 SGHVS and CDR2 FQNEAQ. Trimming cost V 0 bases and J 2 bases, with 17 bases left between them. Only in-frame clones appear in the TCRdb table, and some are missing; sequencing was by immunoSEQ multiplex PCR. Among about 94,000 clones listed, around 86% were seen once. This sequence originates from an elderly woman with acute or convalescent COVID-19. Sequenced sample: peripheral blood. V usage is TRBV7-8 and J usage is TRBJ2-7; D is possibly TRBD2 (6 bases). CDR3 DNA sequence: TGTGCCAGCAGCTTAGCGCCTCACGGGAGTCATACCTACGAGCAGTACTTC. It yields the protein CASSLAPHGSHTYEQYF.